Listed below are T cell receptor beta chains from one sample, sequenced in a study of T-cell memory formation after mild COVID-19. MiXCR, applied by TCRdb to the 5' RACE reads, yields one record per CDR3 protein. This table has roughly 410,000 distinct CDR3 sequences, roughly 26% appearing once. The specimen sequenced was PBMCs or a T cell subset sorted from them (not recorded which). Receptors originate from an adult woman who had mild COVID-19 (a few samples of this study predate the infection). Cell type and time point are not known. CDR3s include the opening cysteine and the closing phenylalanine or tryptophan. The order of the fields is clone size, J gene, V gene, D gene, CDR3 DNA, CDR3 protein. The D gene is left open where the match is weak. Clone size appears in some rows only: once, few, many, or a class for an expanded clone.

>.|TRBJ2-3|TRBV4-3|.
TGCGCCAGCAGCCAAGAGGGGGCGACGTATACGCAGTATTTT
CASSQEGATYTQYF
>few|TRBJ2-1|TRBV27|TRBD2
TGTGCCAGCAGTTTATCGATAATAGCGGGTCGGGTCAATGAGCAGTTCTTC
CASSLSIIAGRVNEQFF
>.|TRBJ2-1|TRBV15|.
TGTGCCACCAGCAGTCAGGGGTTGAATCGCAATGAGCAGTTCTTC
CATSSQGLNRNEQFF
>.|TRBJ2-1|TRBV5-1|TRBD2
TGCGCCAGCAGCTCCTCCCAGACTAGCGATCACAATGAGCAGTTCTTC
CASSSSQTSDHNEQFF
>.|TRBJ2-2|TRBV29-1|.
TGCAGCGTTGGGGGGGGACAGGTCTCTGTCCCCGGGGAGCTGTTTTTT
CSVGGGQVSVPGELFF
>.|TRBJ1-1|TRBV5-1|.
TGCGCCAGCAGCTTGGAACAGGGCACTGAAGCTTTCTTT
CASSLEQGTEAFF
>few|TRBJ2-5|TRBV11-2|.
TGTGCCAGCAGCCGAGAATTTCAAGAGACCCAGTACTTC
CASSREFQETQYF
>.|TRBJ2-2|TRBV7-2|TRBD2
TGTGCCAGCAGCTCTCCTGGACTAGCTGGCGCCGGGGAGCTGTTTTTT
CASSSPGLAGAGELFF
>few|TRBJ2-1|TRBV12-3/TRBV12-4|.
TGTGCCACCACAGCAGTGGGTGGGAGTCCCTCCTACAATGAGCAGTTCTTC
CATTAVGGSPSYNEQFF
>.|TRBJ2-3|TRBV20-1|TRBD2
TGCAGTGCTAGAGATTGGCGCCTCCGGGACTATAACACAGATACGCAGTATTTT
CSARDWRLRDYNTDTQYF
>.|TRBJ2-1|TRBV6-5|.
TGTGCCAGCAGTTCCGGGGTAATCTCTAATGAGCAGTTCTTC
CASSSGVISNEQFF
>.|TRBJ2-2|TRBV6-5|TRBD2
TGTGCCAGCAGTTCGGGGGGGGCCGGCGGGGAGCTGTTTTTT
CASSSGGAGGELFF
>few|TRBJ2-7|TRBV5-5|.
TGTGCCAGCAGCTTACGGGGGGACATGCGAGGTCACGAGCAGTACTTC
CASSLRGDMRGHEQYF
>.|TRBJ2-1|TRBV24-1|TRBD2
TGTGCCACCAGTGACTCCGGGACTAGCGGGAGAAATGAGCAGTTCTTC
CATSDSGTSGRNEQFF
>.|TRBJ1-2|TRBV10-3|TRBD1
TGTGCCATCAGTGAACCGGGACAGGGGGCCTGGGGCTACACCTTC
CAISEPGQGAWGYTF
>.|TRBJ2-2|TRBV7-2|.
TGTGCCAGCAGCTTAGCGCTTGTTAACACCGGGGAGCTGTTTTTT
CASSLALVNTGELFF
>few|TRBJ2-1|TRBV29-1|TRBD2
TGCAGCGTTCGCGCGGGGGGCTCCTACAATGAGCAGTTCTTC
CSVRAGGSYNEQFF
>.|TRBJ1-1|TRBV29-1|.
TGCAGCGTTGAAGATTCTATGTGGAGGAACACTGAAGCTTTCTTT
CSVEDSMWRNTEAFF
>once|TRBJ1-2|TRBV3-1|.
TGTGCCAGCAGCCAAGATGATATATATGGCTACACCTTC
CASSQDDIYGYTF
>few|TRBJ2-3|TRBV7-3|.
TGTGCCAGCAGCCATCGACAGGTACCGGGCACAGATACGCAGTATTTT
CASSHRQVPGTDTQYF
>few|TRBJ1-2|TRBV9|TRBD1
TGTGCCAGCAGCGTAGCAGGGGGACCGCCGGATTGGAATGGCTACACCTTC
CASSVAGGPPDWNGYTF
>few|TRBJ2-3|TRBV24-1|.
TGTGCCACCAGTGATTTGAAAGCCCAGGCTTCAGATACGCAGTATTTT
CATSDLKAQASDTQYF
>.|TRBJ2-3|TRBV18|TRBD1
TGTGCCAGCTCACCCAGGGGGTACACAGATACGCAGTATTTT
CASSPRGYTDTQYF
>.|TRBJ1-1|TRBV2|TRBD1
TGTGCCGGCGATATCGGGACAGGGGGCCAGCCTGAAGCTTTCTTT
CAGDIGTGGQPEAFF
>.|TRBJ1-1|TRBV4-1|TRBD1
TGCGCCAGCAGCCAGGCGGGACAGGGGTCCACTGAAGCTTTCTTT
CASSQAGQGSTEAFF
>.|TRBJ2-3|TRBV24-1|.
TGTGCCACCAGTGATTTGATGGGGAGCACAGATACGCAGTATTTT
CATSDLMGSTDTQYF
>.|TRBJ2-1|TRBV25-1|TRBD2
TGTGCCAGCTTGAGCGGGAGCTCCTACAATGAGCAGTTCTTC
CASLSGSSYNEQFF
>.|TRBJ2-6|TRBV30|.
TGTGCCTGGAGTTACGGATCTGGGGCCAACGTCCTGACTTTC
CAWSYGSGANVLTF
>few|TRBJ2-1|TRBV29-1|TRBD1
TGCAGCGGGGACAGGGGGAAGAATGAGCAGTTCTTC
CSGDRGKNEQFF
>few|TRBJ2-7|TRBV5-1|TRBD1
TGCGCCAGCAGCTTGAGGACAGGGGCGACGTACGAGCAGTACTTC
CASSLRTGATYEQYF
>few|TRBJ2-2|TRBV7-2|TRBD2
TGTGCCAGCAGCTCCATCGGGAGGGGCCGGAGCGGGGAGCTGTTTTTT
CASSSIGRGRSGELFF
>.|TRBJ1-1|TRBV7-6|.
TGTGCCAGCAGCCATGCAGGTGCGGACTCAGAAGCTTTCTTT
CASSHAGADSEAFF
>.|TRBJ1-2|TRBV2|.
TGTGCCAGCAGTGAATTTCCAGGGACGAGCCCCTATGGCTACACCTTC
CASSEFPGTSPYGYTF
>many|TRBJ2-3|TRBV12-3/TRBV12-4|.
TGTGCCAGCAGTTCAGGGGCGGGGACAGATACGCAGTATTTT
CASSSGAGTDTQYF
>.|TRBJ2-3|TRBV24-1|TRBD2
TGTGCCACCTACCCGGGGACTAGCCCTAAGCCAGATACGCAGTATTTT
CATYPGTSPKPDTQYF
>few|TRBJ2-1|TRBV6-2/TRBV6-3|.
TGTGCCAGCGTCCAAGCGGGCGCCCTCGGCAATGAGCAGTTCTTC
CASVQAGALGNEQFF
>.|TRBJ2-3|TRBV5-1|.
TGCGCCAGCAGCAAACGGGATCCCACCACAGATACGCAGTATTTT
CASSKRDPTTDTQYF
>few|TRBJ2-7|TRBV5-1|TRBD1
TGCGCCAGCAGCTACGACAGGGGATTCGAGCAGTACTTC
CASSYDRGFEQYF
>.|TRBJ2-7|TRBV21-1|.
TGTGCCAGCAGCAAGGACTTCCCCGGGAACGAGCAGTACTTC
CASSKDFPGNEQYF
>few|TRBJ2-7|TRBV4-1|.
TGCGCCAGCAGCCAAGCGGTATCGAGCTCCTACGAGCAGTACTTC
CASSQAVSSSYEQYF
>.|TRBJ1-1|TRBV12-5|.
TGTGCTAGTGGTTTGCCAGGGGCGAACACTGAAGCTTTCTTT
CASGLPGANTEAFF
>.|TRBJ1-6|TRBV4-3|.
TGCGCCAGCAGCCAAGAACGGGTTTCACCCCTCCACTTT
CASSQERVSPLHF
>.|TRBJ2-2|TRBV12-3/TRBV12-4|.
TGTGCCAGCAGTTCGGGACACTACTTCACCGGGGAGCTGTTTTTT
CASSSGHYFTGELFF
>many|TRBJ2-6|TRBV15|.
TGTGCCACCAGCAGAGATTTTGAAGCTGGGGCCAACGTCCTGACTTTC
CATSRDFEAGANVLTF
>.|TRBJ2-3|TRBV11-3|TRBD1
TGTGCCAGCAGCTTTAGTGGGACAGTTACAGATACGCAGTATTTT
CASSFSGTVTDTQYF